This T cell receptor beta chain is from a study of PD-L1 blockade in urothelial cancer. Overall study: The analyses of blood took place 3 weeks (second dose) and 6 weeks after treatment start.

TCR analog templates of synthetic origin were spiked into each PCR. This table comes from immunoSEQ multiplex PCR, and its TCRdb copy is limited to in-frame clones, with some not included. The sample shows approximately 90,000 clones, more than 70% of them seen only once. Study conclusions and caveats: Patients with below-median pretreatment blood clonality survived longer.

Concerning this clone itself: Antigen specificity is unknown.

Germline CDR1 is LGHNA and CDR2 is YNFKEQ. Losses at the gene ends were 2 bases for V and 5 bases for J; bases not matched to a gene: 12. CDR3 length: 17 amino acids. Time point described: pretreatment peripheral blood. Samples spanned pretreatment and treatment, with 1 to 8 time points per patient. The receptor comes from a man in his sixties with urothelial cancer. The sequencing used PBMCs, collected around atezolizumab (anti-PD-L1) treatment. V gene TRBV4-2 combines with J gene TRBJ2-1; 7 bases are shared with TRBD1. The CDR3 sequence: CASSQTDTPGTDNEQFF. For the CDR3, the DNA is TGTGCCAGCAGCCAAACGGATACCCCCGGGACAGACAATGAGCAGTTCTTC.